This T cell receptor beta chain was obtained from a study of identical twins. A single record per CDR3 protein comes from TCRdb applying MiXCR to the 5' RACE reads. The sample lists fewer than 250,000 distinct CDR3 sequences, 7% to 8.5% occurring once. J lost 4 bases, V lost 4 bases, and 8 bases had no gene match. The CDR3 is 15 amino acids. Per germline, CDR1 SGHTA and CDR2 FQGNSA. The sample also formed part of further work on yellow fever vaccine responses in identical twins.

The chain couples TRBV7-2 to TRBJ2-3, with TRBD2 matching over 7 bases. The TCR was taken from a woman between 18 and 30 years old in good health. Sequenced sample: CD8+ T cells sorted from blood. The CDR3 spells CASSSFGGVADTQYF. CDR3 nucleotide sequence: TGTGCCAGCAGCTCATTTGGGGGGGTAGCAGATACGCAGTATTTT.